This entry describes one T cell receptor beta chain. Its antigen is not yet known. No clone much larger than this one lies a single base away; base qualities are absent. The CDR3 regions of human TCRbeta chains were subjected to immunosequencing. Per the original workflow: Repertoire TCRs were matched against a reference library of SARS-CoV-2-specific TCRs generated with the MIRA antigen-specificity platform. Breadth was defined as the fraction of unique TCRs that were SARS-CoV-2-associated, and depth was defined as the fraction of total T cells that were SARS-CoV-2-associated. Using the MIRA data, each spike-specific TCR was mapped to the spike region that the TCR reacts to and placed in a CD4 or CD8 class. Log10-transformed breadth and depth values were compared by one-way ANOVA with Sidak's multiple comparisons tests. What TCRdb holds here is the immuneACCESS table cut down to in-frame rearrangements. Part of the clones is not present; checked against another copy, under half of the missing clones reflect an unresolved V gene, and the others are unexplained. The V and J calls and clone size come from that table; D and trimming were worked out from the DNA. This sample is represented by approximately 200,000 clones; more than 85% of them were singletons. About 3.5% of the sample is in the top ten clones.

The time point label corresponds to: about 28 days (+/-7) after the second vaccine dose. Because spike-specific TCR depth and breadth did not differ between the two schedules, AZD1222 recipients who got a second dose at roughly 4 weeks were pooled with those who got a second dose at roughly 12 weeks. Vaccinee samples came from UK trials COV001 and COV002, including a single-blind randomized controlled phase 2/3 trial of AZD1222 (ChAdOx1 nCoV-19) in healthy adults. For TCRbeta chain sequencing, PBMC samples from trial participants were taken at day 0 and at day 28 after the second dose. The germline V gene (reference sequence) sets CDR1 to SGHKS and CDR2 to YYEKEE. Trimming removed 7 bases from V and 5 bases from J; the gene matches leave 6 bases unexplained. The CDR3 spans 14 residues, from the cysteine through the phenylalanine. Kept here is only the CDR3 DNA, which spans 42 bases and is read in frame from base 1.

This specimen belongs to a study of T cell responses to AZD1222 COVID-19 vaccine (dated by TCRdb to about 2021). The study in broad terms: A total of approximately 230 trial participants underwent TCR sequencing, of whom 207 received two doses of AZD1222 and some 26 received two doses of the MenACWY control vaccine. Trial participants were enrolled into age subgroups of 18-55, 56-69 and 70-plus years, which contained approximately 150, 30 and 60 TCR-sequenced participants, respectively. The paper as a whole reports these results and caveats: The 56-69-year group was small, and its depth increase did not reach significance, likely because of low power. No day 14 peak-response samples were available, so repertoires were characterized only after the peak T cell response. A significant rise in spike-specific TCR breadth and depth was observed after two AZD1222 doses relative to day 0 and relative to MenACWY recipients. Participants were mostly white British, with more females than males. The authors suggested clonal diversity may have been underestimated. Reportedly, almost half of the unique spike-specific TCRs recognized epitopes lying outside the regions that are mutated in the B.1.351 and B.1.1.7 variants. CD4 TCRs associated with the vaccine covered the entire spike protein, and the dominant responses were in regions 160-218 and 743-854. Conclusions about previously exposed vaccinees are limited, since just six AZD1222 recipients were seropositive for SARS-CoV-2 at baseline.

Sequences were derived from peripheral blood, sampled 28 days after the second AZD1222 dose. The sequence links TRBV5-5 to TRBJ2-1, with 10 junctional bases fitting TRBD2. This TCR was sampled from an adult who received the AZD1222 COVID-19 vaccine. The CDR3 reads CASVRTSGNNEQFF. The nucleotides are TGTGCCAGCGTTAGGACTAGCGGAAACAATGAGCAGTTCTTC.